The clone carrying this TCR beta chain appeared a few times. Per the original methods: A per-sample median of about 100,000 TCRs was observed, with counts ranging from roughly 20,000 to 700,000. TCRdb fed the RACE reads into MiXCR, producing one record per CDR3 protein. TCRdb, rather than the study authors, made the V and J calls. Counted here are about 380,000 distinct CDR3 sequences, over 6% occurring once; the ten biggest clones make up about 5.4%. Time point given: patch test 2, 6 weeks after DPC sensitization. The treatment here: therapeutic diphenylcyclopropenone sensitization with weekly scalp DPC. Blood draws preceded each patch test application. Alopecia patients deemed DPC-suitable, aged 18 to 70, excluding pregnancy. This sample was included in a study of human T cells and chemical hapten exposure. The sequence came from a young woman with alopecia areata. Some clones in this sample may be carry-over from other donors' samples. The sample consisted of whole blood, taken in connection with sensitization to the hapten diphenylcyclopropenone (DPC).

The CDR3 sequence is CASSQGETGDTGELFF. Here the CDR3 DNA reads TGTGCCAGCAGCCAAGGTGAAACAGGGGACACCGGGGAGCTGTTTTTT. The rearrangement links TRBV14 to TRBJ2-2, with 7 positions matching TRBD1. Losses at the gene ends were 1 base for V and 3 bases for J; bases not matched to a gene: 5. CDR1 is SGHDN, CDR2 FVKESK, per germline. The CDR3 length is 16 residues.